Sequencing of this T cell receptor (beta chain) was carried out in a study of response to subunit inactivated influenza vaccine. Germline V gene data show CDR1 as SGHVS and CDR2 as FQNEAQ. There are 15 residues in the CDR3. Unmatched junction bases numbered 12, after V lost 4 bases and J lost 9 bases. Points from the study as a whole: There was a suggestion from the authors that each seasonal influenza vaccination recruits few new T cells.

MiXCR, run by TCRdb on the RT-PCR reads, gives a single entry per CDR3 protein. The sample holds roughly 170,000 distinct CDR3 sequences, around 9% seen once. This clonotype appeared a few times. Its antigen remains unknown. This chain connects TRBV7-8 to TRBJ2-3, with 8 bases lining up with TRBD2. The material was non-naive T cells sorted from PBMCs, obtained on the day of vaccination. The TCR comes from a man aged 50 or older who received an inactivated influenza vaccine. This CDR3 is CASSYGLAPLLTQYF. The CDR3 DNA follows: TGTGCCAGCAGCTACGGACTAGCCCCACTCCTCACGCAGTATTTT.